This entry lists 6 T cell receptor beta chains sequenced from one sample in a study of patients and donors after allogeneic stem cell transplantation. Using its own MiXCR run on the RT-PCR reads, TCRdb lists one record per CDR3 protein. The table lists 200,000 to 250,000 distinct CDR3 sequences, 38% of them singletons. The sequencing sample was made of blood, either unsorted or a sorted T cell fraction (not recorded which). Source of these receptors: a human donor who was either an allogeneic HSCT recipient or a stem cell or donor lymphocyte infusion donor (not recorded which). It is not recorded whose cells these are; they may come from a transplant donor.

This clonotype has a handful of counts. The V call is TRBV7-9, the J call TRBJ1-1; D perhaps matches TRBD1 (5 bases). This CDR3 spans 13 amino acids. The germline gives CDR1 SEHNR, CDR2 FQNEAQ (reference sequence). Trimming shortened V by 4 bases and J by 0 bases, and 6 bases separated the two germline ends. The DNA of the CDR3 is TGTGCCAGCAGCTCGGACATGAACACTGAAGCTTTCTTT. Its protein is CASSSDMNTEAFF.

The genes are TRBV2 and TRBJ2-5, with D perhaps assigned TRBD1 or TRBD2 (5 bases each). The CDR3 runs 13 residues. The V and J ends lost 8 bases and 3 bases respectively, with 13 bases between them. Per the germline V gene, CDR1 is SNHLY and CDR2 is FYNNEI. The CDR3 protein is CASPGRGEETQYF. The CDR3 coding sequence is TGTGCCAGCCCGGGACGGGGAGAAGAGACCCAGTACTTC.

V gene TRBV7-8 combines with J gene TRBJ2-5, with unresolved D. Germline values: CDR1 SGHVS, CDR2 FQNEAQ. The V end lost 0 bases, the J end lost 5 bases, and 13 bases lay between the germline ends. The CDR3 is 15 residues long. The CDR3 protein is CASSLANYGLETQYF. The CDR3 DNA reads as TGTGCCAGCAGCTTAGCGAATTACGGGTTGGAGACCCAGTACTTC.

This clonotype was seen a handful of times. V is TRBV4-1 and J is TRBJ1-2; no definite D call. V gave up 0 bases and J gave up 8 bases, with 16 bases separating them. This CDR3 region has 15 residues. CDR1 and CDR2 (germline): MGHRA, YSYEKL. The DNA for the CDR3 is TGCGCCAGCAGCCAAGATCTCCAGATCCTCGGGGGCTACACCTTC. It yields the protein CASSQDLQILGGYTF.

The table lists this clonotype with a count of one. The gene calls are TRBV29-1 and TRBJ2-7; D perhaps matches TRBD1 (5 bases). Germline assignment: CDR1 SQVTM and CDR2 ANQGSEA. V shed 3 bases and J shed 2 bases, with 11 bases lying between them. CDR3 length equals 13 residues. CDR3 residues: CSVELGVPYEQYF. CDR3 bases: TGCAGCGTTGAGCTAGGGGTACCCTACGAGCAGTACTTC.

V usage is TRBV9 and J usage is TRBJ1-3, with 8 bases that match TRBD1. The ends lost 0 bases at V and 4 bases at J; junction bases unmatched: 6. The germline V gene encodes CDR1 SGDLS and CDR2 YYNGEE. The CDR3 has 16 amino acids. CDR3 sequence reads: CASSVAVTGDGNTIYF. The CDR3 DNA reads TGTGCCAGCAGCGTAGCTGTGACAGGGGACGGAAACACCATATATTTT.